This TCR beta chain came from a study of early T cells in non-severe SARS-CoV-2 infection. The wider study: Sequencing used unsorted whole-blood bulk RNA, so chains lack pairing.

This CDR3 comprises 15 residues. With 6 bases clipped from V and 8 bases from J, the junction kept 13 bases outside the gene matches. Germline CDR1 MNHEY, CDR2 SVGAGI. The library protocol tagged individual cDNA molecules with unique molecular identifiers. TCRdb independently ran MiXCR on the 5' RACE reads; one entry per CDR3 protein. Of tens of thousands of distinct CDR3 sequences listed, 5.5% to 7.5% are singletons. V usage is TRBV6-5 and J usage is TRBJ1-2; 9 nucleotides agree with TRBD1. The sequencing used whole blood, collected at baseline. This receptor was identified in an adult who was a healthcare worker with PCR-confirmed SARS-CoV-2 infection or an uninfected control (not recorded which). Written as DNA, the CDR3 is TGTGCCAGCAGCCGGGACAGGGCAGGGGGCGGCGGCTACACCTTC. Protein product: CASSRDRAGGGGYTF.